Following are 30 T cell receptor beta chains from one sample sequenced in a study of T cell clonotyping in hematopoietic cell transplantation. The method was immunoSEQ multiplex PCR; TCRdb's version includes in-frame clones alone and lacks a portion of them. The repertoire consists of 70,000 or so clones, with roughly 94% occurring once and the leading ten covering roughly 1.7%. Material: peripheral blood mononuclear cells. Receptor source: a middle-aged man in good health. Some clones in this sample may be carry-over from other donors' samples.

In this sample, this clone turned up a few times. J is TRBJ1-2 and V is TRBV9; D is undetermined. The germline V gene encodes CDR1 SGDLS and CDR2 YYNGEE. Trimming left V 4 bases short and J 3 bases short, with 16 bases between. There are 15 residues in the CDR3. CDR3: CASSTDGSPYYGYTF. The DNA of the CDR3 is TGTGCCAGCAGCACGGACGGCTCACCTTACTATGGCTACACCTTC.

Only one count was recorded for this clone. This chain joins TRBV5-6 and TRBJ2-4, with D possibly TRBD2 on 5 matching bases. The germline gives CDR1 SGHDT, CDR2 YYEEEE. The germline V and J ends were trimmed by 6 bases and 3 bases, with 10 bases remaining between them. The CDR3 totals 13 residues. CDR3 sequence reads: CASNLRDKNIQYF. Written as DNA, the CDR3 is TGTGCCAGCAACTTACGGGACAAAAACATTCAGTACTTC.

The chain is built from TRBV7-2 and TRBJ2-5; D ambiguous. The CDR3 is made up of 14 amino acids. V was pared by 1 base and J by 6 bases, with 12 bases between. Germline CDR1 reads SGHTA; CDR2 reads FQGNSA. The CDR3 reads CASSLVPELQTQYF. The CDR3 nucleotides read TGTGCCAGCAGCTTAGTCCCCGAGCTCCAGACCCAGTACTTC.

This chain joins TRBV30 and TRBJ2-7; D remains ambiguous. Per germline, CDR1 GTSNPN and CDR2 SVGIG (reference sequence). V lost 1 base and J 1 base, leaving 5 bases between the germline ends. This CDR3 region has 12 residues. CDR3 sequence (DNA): TGTGCCTGGAGTGCCGGTTCCTACGAGCAGTACTTC. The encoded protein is CAWSAGSYEQYF. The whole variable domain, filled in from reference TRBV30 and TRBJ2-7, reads SQTIHQWPATLVQPVGSPLSLECTVEGTSNPNLYWYRQAAGRGLQLLFYSVGIGQISSEVPQNLSASRPQDRQFILSSKKLLLSDSGFYLCAWSAGSYEQYFGPGTRLTVT.

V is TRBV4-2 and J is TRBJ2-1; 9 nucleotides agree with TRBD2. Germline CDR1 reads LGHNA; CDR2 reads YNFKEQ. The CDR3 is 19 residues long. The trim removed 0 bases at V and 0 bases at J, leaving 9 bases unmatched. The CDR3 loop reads CASSQDLAGALSSYNEQFF. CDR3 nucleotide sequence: TGTGCCAGCAGCCAAGATTTAGCGGGGGCCCTGAGCTCCTACAATGAGCAGTTCTTC.

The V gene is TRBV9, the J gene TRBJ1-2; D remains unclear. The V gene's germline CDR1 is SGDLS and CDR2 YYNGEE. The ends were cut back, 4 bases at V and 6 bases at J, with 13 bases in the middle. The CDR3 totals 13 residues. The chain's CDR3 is CASSPYGLDGYTF. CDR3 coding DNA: TGTGCCAGCAGCCCTTATGGACTGGATGGCTACACCTTC.

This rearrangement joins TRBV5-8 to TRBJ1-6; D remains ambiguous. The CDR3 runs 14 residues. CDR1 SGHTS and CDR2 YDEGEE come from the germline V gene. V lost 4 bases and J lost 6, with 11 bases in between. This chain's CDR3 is CASSLGLPNSPLHF. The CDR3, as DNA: TGTGCCAGCAGCCTAGGACTGCCTAATTCACCCCTCCACTTT.

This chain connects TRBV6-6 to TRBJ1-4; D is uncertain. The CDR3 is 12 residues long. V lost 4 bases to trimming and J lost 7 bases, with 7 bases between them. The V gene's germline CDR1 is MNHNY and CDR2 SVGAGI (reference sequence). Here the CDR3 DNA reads TGTGCCAGCAGTTCGCAGGTTGAAAAACTGTTTTTT. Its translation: CASSSQVEKLFF.

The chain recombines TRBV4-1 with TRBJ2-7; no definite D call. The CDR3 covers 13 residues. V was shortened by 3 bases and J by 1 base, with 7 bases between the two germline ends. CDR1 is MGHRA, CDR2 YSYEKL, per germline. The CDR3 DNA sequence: TGCGCCAGCAGCCACCCTGGGTCCTACGAGCAGTACTTC. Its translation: CASSHPGSYEQYF.

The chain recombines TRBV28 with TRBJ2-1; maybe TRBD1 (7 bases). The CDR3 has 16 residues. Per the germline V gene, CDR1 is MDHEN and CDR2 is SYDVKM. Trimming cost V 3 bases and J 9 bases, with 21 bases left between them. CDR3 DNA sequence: TGTGCCAGCAGTTTTACGGGCCAGGGGGGAATCACTGAGCAGTTCTTC. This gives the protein CASSFTGQGGITEQFF.

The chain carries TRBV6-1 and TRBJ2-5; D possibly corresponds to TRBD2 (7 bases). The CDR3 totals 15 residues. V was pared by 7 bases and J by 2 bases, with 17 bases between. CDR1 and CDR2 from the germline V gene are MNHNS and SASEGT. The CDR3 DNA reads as TGTGCCAGCAAGATGGGCGGGGGACAACAAGAGACCCAGTACTTC. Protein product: CASKMGGGQQETQYF.

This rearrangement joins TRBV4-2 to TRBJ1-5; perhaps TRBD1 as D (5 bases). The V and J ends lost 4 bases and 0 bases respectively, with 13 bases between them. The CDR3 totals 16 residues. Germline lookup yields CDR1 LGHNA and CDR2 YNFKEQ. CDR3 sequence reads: CASSPRAGISNQPQHF. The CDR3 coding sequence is TGTGCCAGCAGCCCAAGGGCAGGGATTAGCAATCAGCCCCAGCATTTT.

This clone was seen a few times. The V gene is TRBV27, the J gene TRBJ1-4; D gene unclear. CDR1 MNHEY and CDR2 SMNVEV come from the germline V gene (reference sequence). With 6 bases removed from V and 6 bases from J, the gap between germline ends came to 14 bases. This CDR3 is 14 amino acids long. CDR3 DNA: TGTGCCAGCAGAAGATGGACGGGTGATGAAAAACTGTTTTTT. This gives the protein CASRRWTGDEKLFF.

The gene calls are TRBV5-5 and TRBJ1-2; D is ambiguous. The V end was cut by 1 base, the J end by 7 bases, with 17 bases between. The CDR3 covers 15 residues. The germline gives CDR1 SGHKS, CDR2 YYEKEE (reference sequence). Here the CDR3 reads CASSLNDEGAFGYTF. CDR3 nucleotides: TGTGCCAGCAGCTTGAATGATGAGGGCGCCTTTGGCTACACCTTC.

CDR3 protein: CASSPGLGPYEQYF. In DNA, the CDR3 is TGTGCCAGCAGCCCCGGTCTGGGGCCTTACGAGCAGTACTTC. This chain uses TRBV5-4 with TRBJ2-7, with D perhaps matching TRBD1 (5 bases). The CDR3 is made up of 14 amino acids. CDR1 and CDR2 from the germline V gene are SGHNT and YYREEE (reference sequence). Trimming removed 4 bases at V and 4 bases at J, with 15 bases between.

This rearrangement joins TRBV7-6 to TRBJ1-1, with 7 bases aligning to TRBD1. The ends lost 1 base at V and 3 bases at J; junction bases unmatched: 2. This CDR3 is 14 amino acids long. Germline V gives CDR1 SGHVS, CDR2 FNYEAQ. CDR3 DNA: TGTGCCAGCAGCTTAGACCAGGGGGACACTGAAGCTTTCTTT. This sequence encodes CASSLDQGDTEAFF.

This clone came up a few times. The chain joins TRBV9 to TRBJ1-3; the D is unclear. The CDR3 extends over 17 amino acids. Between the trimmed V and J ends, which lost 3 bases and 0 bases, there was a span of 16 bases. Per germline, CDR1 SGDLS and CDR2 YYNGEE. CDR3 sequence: CASSGGQGLLSGNTIYF. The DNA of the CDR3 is TGTGCCAGCAGCGGAGGGCAAGGCCTACTCTCTGGAAACACCATATATTTT.

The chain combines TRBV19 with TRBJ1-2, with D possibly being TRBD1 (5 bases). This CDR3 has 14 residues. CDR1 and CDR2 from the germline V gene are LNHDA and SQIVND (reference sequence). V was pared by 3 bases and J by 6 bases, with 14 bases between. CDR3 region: CASSIGQGLDGYTF. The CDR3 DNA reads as TGTGCCAGTAGTATTGGGCAGGGACTTGATGGCTACACCTTC.

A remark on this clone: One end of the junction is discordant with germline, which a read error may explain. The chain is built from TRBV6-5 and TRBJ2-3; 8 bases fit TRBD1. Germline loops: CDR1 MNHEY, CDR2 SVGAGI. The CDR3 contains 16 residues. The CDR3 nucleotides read TGTGCCAGCAGTCACTCCCCAGGGGGCTACACAGATACGCAGTATTTT. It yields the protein CASSHSPGGYTDTQYF.

This chain's CDR3 is CASSPPSGSSSYNEQFF. The DNA for the CDR3 is TGTGCCAGCAGCCCACCTAGCGGTTCTAGCTCCTACAATGAGCAGTTCTTC. V and J are TRBV7-3 and TRBJ2-1; 7 nucleotides match TRBD2. V dropped 5 bases and J dropped 0; count of bases not matched to a gene: 10. Germline V gene lookup returns CDR1 SGHTA and CDR2 FQGTGA. The CDR3 runs 17 residues.

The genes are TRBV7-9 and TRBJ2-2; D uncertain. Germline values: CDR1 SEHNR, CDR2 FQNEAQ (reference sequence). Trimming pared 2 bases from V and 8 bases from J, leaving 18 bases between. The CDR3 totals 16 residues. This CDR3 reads CASSLLPSRFAGELFF. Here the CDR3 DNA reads TGTGCCAGCAGCTTATTACCTAGTAGATTTGCTGGGGAGCTGTTTTTT.

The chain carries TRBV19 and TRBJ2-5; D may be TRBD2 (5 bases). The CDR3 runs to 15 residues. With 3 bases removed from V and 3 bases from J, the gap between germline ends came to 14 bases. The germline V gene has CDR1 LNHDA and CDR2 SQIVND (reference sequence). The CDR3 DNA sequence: TGTGCCAGTAGTATTTGGGAGATGGGAAAAGAGACCCAGTACTTC. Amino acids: CASSIWEMGKETQYF.

The CDR3 region is CASSLTQEGATNEKLFF. CDR3 DNA sequence: TGCGCCAGCAGCTTGACCCAGGAGGGGGCAACTAATGAAAAACTGTTTTTT. The V gene is TRBV5-1, the J gene TRBJ1-4; tentative D call: TRBD1 (6 bases). There are 17 residues in the CDR3. V lost 1 base to trimming and J lost 0 bases, with 13 bases between them. Germline V gene lookup returns CDR1 SGHRS and CDR2 YFSETQ.

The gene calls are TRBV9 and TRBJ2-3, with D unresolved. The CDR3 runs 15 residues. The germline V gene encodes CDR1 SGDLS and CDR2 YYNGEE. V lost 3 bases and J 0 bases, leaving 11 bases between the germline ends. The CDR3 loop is CASSAALTSTDTQYF. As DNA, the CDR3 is TGTGCCAGCAGCGCTGCGCTTACTAGCACAGATACGCAGTATTTT.

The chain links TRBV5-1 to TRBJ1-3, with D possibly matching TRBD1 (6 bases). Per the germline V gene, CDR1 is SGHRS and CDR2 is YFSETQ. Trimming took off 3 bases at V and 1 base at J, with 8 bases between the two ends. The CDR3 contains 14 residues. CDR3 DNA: TGCGCCAGCAGCTGGGACAATTCTGGAAACACCATATATTTT. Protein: CASSWDNSGNTIYF.

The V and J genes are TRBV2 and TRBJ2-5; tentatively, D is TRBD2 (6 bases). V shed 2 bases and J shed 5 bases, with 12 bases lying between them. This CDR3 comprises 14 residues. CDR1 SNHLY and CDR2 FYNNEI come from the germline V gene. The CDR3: CASSEWGVGETQYF. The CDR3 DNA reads TGTGCCAGCAGTGAATGGGGGGTCGGGGAGACCCAGTACTTC.

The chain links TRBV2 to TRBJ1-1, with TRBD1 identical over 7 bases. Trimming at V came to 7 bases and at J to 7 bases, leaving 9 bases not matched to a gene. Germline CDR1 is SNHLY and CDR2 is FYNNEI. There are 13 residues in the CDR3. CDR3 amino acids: CASKGAGKGEAFF. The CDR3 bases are TGTGCCAGCAAGGGGGCCGGGAAGGGTGAAGCTTTCTTT.

The CDR3 DNA reads TGTGCCAGTAGTGCAGCCGGGCAGAGCTACACCTTC. It encodes CASSAAGQSYTF. The rearrangement joins TRBV19 to TRBJ1-2, with D unresolved. The germline CDR1 and CDR2 sequences are LNHDA and SQIVND (reference sequence). This CDR3 spans 12 amino acids. Trimming stripped 5 bases from V and 9 bases from J, with 13 bases between.

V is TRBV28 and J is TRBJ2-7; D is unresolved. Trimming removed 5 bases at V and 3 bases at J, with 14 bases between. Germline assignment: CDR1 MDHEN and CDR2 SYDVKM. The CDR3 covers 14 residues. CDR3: CASSPQTLIYEQYF. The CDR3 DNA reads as TGTGCCAGCAGTCCCCAGACACTTATCTACGAGCAGTACTTC. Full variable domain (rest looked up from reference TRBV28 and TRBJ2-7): DVKVTQSSRYLVKRTGEKVFLECVQDMDHENMFWYRQDPGLGLRLIYFSYDVKMKEKGDIPEGYSVSREKKERFSLILESASTNQTSMYLCASSPQTLIYEQYFGPGTRLTVT.

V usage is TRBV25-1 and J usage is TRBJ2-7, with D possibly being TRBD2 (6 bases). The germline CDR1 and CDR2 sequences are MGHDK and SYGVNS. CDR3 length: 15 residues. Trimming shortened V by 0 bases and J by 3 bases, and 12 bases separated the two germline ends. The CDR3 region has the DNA TGTGCCAGCAGTGAATACGGGGGTCGTGGCTACGAGCAGTACTTC. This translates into CASSEYGGRGYEQYF.